The subject of this entry is one T cell receptor beta chain. Its antigen is unidentified. This sample stems from a study of cytomegalovirus exposure and HLA in healthy donors. Notes on the study in general: A later analysis reportedly found fewer N-insertions in an Asian-associated ancestry cluster than the roughly 680-donor mean. In an earlier analysis, in about 530 donors, most V segments appeared productive either ~90% or ~30% of the time.

The PCR was carried out with 60 Vbeta primers and 13 Jbeta primers. Sequencing was performed with immunoSEQ multiplex PCR; in TCRdb, only in-frame clones are kept and a portion is missing. Of 120,000 to 150,000 clones in the sample, about four fifths were seen once. The sequence was obtained from a man aged 35 to 55 in good health and CMV-seropositive. Material for sequencing was PBMCs.

CDR3 nucleotide sequence: TGTGCCAGGGGGGCGGCGAACACTGAAGCTTTCTTT. Translating gives CARGAANTEAFF. The chain uses TRBV2 and TRBJ1-1, with D perhaps TRBD1 (6 bases). This CDR3 is built from 12 residues. The V and J ends lost 9 bases and 1 base respectively, with 9 bases between them. Germline CDR1 is SNHLY and CDR2 is FYNNEI.